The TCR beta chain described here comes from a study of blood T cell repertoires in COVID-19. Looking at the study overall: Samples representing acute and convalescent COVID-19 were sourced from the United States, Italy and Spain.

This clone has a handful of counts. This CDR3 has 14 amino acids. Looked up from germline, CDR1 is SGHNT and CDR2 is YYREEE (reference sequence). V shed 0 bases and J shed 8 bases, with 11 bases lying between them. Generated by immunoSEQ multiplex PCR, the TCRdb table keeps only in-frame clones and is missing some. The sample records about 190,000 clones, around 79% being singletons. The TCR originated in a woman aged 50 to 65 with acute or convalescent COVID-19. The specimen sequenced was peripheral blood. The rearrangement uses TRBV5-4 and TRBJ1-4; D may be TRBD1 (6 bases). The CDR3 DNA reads TGTGCCAGCAGCTTGGAGAATAGGGGGGAAAAACTGTTTTTT. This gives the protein CASSLENRGEKLFF.